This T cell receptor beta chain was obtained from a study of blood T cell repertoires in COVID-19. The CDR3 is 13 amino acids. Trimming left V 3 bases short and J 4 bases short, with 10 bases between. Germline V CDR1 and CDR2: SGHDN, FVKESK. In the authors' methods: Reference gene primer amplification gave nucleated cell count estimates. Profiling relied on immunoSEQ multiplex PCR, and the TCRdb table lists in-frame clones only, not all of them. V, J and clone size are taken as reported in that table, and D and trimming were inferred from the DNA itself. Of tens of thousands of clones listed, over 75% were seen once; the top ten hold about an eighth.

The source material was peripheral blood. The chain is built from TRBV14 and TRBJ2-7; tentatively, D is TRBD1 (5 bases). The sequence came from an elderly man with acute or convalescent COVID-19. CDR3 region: CASSQGQGYEQYF. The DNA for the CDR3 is TGTGCCAGCAGCCAGGGGCAGGGTTACGAGCAGTACTTC.